The sequence of this T cell receptor beta chain was determined in a study of cytomegalovirus exposure and HLA in healthy donors. Use of 60 Vbeta and 13 Jbeta primers characterized the PCR. Assay: immunoSEQ multiplex PCR; the TCRdb copy retains only in-frame clones and omits some. The specimen's table records over 90,000 clones. Regarding the study as a whole: Most CMV-associated TCR beta chains appeared HLA-restricted in a later analysis. A few CMV-associated chains were confirmed in vitro to be specific for CMV antigens.

Comment on this clone: Its target is not known.

The V and J ends lost 4 bases and 7 bases, in that order; junction bases with no gene match: 7. There are 15 residues in the CDR3. Germline assignment: CDR1 SGHRS and CDR2 YFSETQ. Although they were nominally healthy when sampled, donors likely had unrecorded immune exposures. The sequenced material came from PBMCs. This TCR came from a man aged 40-49 years in good health and CMV-seronegative. This chain uses TRBV5-1 with TRBJ1-6; 8 bases align to TRBD1. Here the CDR3 reads CASSAGQGRNSPLHF. CDR3 nucleotide sequence: TGCGCCAGCAGCGCCGGACAGGGTAGGAATTCACCCCTCCACTTT.